The clone carrying this TCR beta chain was observed many times. Data came from immunoSEQ multiplex PCR; TCRdb stores just in-frame clones and leaves some out. The table shows around 200,000 clones, with roughly 84% occurring only once. The CDR3 is 17 residues long. Germline lookup yields CDR1 PRHDT and CDR2 FYEKMQ (reference sequence). The ends were cut back, 3 bases at V and 3 bases at J, with 18 bases in the middle. The sample is drawn from a study of blood T cell repertoires in COVID-19. The chain has TRBV13 and TRBJ1-3; D is ambiguous. The TCR sequence derives from a woman of 80 years or more with active or convalescent COVID-19. The sequencing sample was made of peripheral blood. CDR3 in amino acids: CASSLKPSAAHGNTIYF. The CDR3 bases are TGTGCCAGCAGCTTGAAGCCCTCAGCAGCGCATGGAAACACCATATATTTT.